This T cell receptor (beta chain) derives from a study of T-cell memory formation after mild COVID-19. The CDR3 totals 14 residues. Germline V gene sequence: CDR1 MNHNY, CDR2 SVGAGI (reference sequence). The V end was cut by 5 bases, the J end by 3 bases, with 13 bases between. From 5'RACE with constant-segment primers came TCR alpha and TCR beta cDNA libraries that carried sample barcodes and UMIs. One entry per CDR3 protein results from TCRdb running MiXCR on the 5' RACE reads. The repertoire holds some 350,000 distinct CDR3 sequences, with 10% to 15% as singletons. Sample: PBMCs or a T cell subset sorted from them (not recorded which). The sequence was obtained from a man younger than 35 who had mild COVID-19 (a few samples of this study predate the infection). Cell type and time point are not known. The chain uses TRBV6-6 and TRBJ1-2, with D perhaps TRBD1 (6 bases). For the CDR3, the DNA is TGTGCCAGCAGTAGCGCAGGGGCTCACTATGGCTACACCTTC. Its translation: CASSSAGAHYGYTF.